These 23 T cell receptor beta chains came from one sample sequenced in a study of tumor and adjacent non-tumor tissue in lung cancer. The template was RNA from unsorted bulk tissue. A modified ARM-PCR protocol with three rounds of nested PCR amplified TCRbeta. TCRdb fed the multiplex PCR reads into MiXCR, producing one record per CDR3 protein. The sample contains about 200,000 distinct CDR3 sequences, about 71% of which appear only once. Source material: lung tumor tissue. These TCRs come from a man aged 55-75 years with non-small cell lung cancer.

Note on this clonotype: A much larger clone lies one base from this, so it may be a read error. CDR3 protein: CASSLGGLPLHF. The CDR3 bases are TGTGCCAGCAGTTTAGGTGGTTTACCCCTCCACTTT. This chain connects TRBV12-3 or TRBV12-4 to TRBJ1-6; no firm D call. This CDR3 comprises 12 residues. Trimming cost V 1 base and J 12 bases, with 7 bases left between them.

In the case of this clonotype: Mismatch with germline at one junction end may stem from a read error. The DNA of the CDR3 is TGTACCAGCAGAGACCTTAACGGGGGGTCCAATGAGCAGTTCTTC. Residues: CTSRDLNGGSNEQFF. The V and J genes are TRBV6-5 and TRBJ2-1, with 7 bases that match TRBD2. CDR3 length: 15 amino acids. Germline CDR1 and CDR2: MNHEY and SVGAGI.

This clonotype has just one count. A read error may account for a junction end that differs from germline. The chain recombines TRBV20-1 with TRBJ1-1, with D possibly TRBD1 on 5 matching bases. This CDR3 has 12 residues. The germline V gene encodes CDR1 DFQATT and CDR2 SNEGSKA (reference sequence). The CDR3 DNA is TGCAGGTTGGGACGTTTGAACACTGAGGCTTTCTTT. It translates to CRLGRLNTEAFF.

Remarks on this clonotype: Just one base apart from a much larger clone, this may be a read error. V usage is TRBV6-1 and J usage is TRBJ1-1; D is unclear. V gave up 10 bases and J gave up 6 bases, with 15 bases separating them. Looked up from germline, CDR1 is MNHNS and CDR2 is SASEGT. This CDR3 region has 12 residues. The DNA of the CDR3 is TGTGCCATCCGGACGGGTTGGGCTGAAGCTTTCTTT. Its protein product is CAIRTGWAEAFF.

Comments on this clonotype: A read error may explain this, as a much larger clone is one base away. V and J are TRBV4-3 and TRBJ2-6; D is unclear. The CDR3 has 12 amino acids. CDR1 is LGHNA, CDR2 YSLEER, per germline. CDR3: CANSQEIHVLTF. The CDR3 coding sequence is TGCGCCAACAGCCAAGAAATCCACGTCCTGACTTTC.

This chain connects TRBV6-2 or TRBV6-3 to TRBJ2-7; TRBD2 is a possible D gene (6 bases). The germline V gene encodes CDR1 MNHEY and CDR2 SVGEGT. CDR3 length equals 15 residues. V lost 4 bases to trimming and J lost 4 bases, with 17 bases between them. CDR3: CASSWGLIRGYEQYF. CDR3 in DNA: TGTGCCAGCAGTTGGGGACTCATCCGGGGGTACGAGCAGTACTTC.

This clonotype came up many times. CDR3 bases: TGTGCCAGCACCGAACCCAATCGTGCCATTCAGTACTTC. Translated, it gives CASTEPNRAIQYF. The J gene is TRBJ2-4, the V gene TRBV6-1; D is unresolved. The CDR3 has 13 amino acids. The V and J ends lost 7 bases and 9 bases respectively, with 16 bases between them. Germline CDR1 MNHNS, CDR2 SASEGT.

This clonotype was seen at least ten times. This chain joins TRBV7-3 and TRBJ2-2; no clear D gene. The CDR3 spans 13 residues. Trimming removed 1 base from V and 6 bases from J, with 6 bases in between. CDR1 SGHTA and CDR2 FQGTGA come from the germline V gene. DNA for the CDR3: TGTGCCAGCAGCTTAAGCGTGTCCGGGGAGCTGTTTTTT. It is translated as CASSLSVSGELFF.

Worth noting for this clonotype: One end of the junction is discordant with germline, which a read error may explain. This chain connects TRBV4-2 to TRBJ2-3; D remains ambiguous. CDR1 and CDR2 (germline): LGHNA, YNFKEQ. The CDR3 length is 16 residues. CDR3 sequence (DNA): TGTGCCAACAGCAAAAAGGGTTCCATTAGCATAGATACGCAGTATTTT. Translating it yields CANSKKGSISIDTQYF.

This clonotype was seen at least ten times. The genes are TRBV11-2 and TRBJ2-2, with D perhaps matching TRBD2 (5 bases). V was clipped by 1 base and J by 4 bases, with 10 bases between them. CDR1 is SGHAT, CDR2 FQNNGV, per germline. This CDR3 spans 15 amino acids. In DNA, the CDR3 is TGTGCCAGCAGCTTAGTGGCGGGCGGCACCGGGGAGCTGTTTTTT. Amino acid sequence: CASSLVAGGTGELFF.

Comment on this clonotype: A single base separates this from a much larger clone, so it may be a read error. V usage is TRBV29-1 and J usage is TRBJ2-4; weak D call: TRBD2 (6 bases). Germline assignment: CDR1 SQVTM and CDR2 ANQGSEA. The CDR3 spans 17 residues. The V end lost 1 base, the J end lost 2 bases, and 18 bases lay between the germline ends. The DNA for the CDR3 is TGCAGCGTTGAAGGCCCGGCGGGGAGTGGGACCAAAAACATTCAGTACTTC. As protein: CSVEGPAGSGTKNIQYF.

The genes are TRBV7-8 and TRBJ2-2; 7 bases match TRBD2. Losses at the gene ends were 8 bases for V and 2 bases for J; bases not matched to a gene: 11. The germline gives CDR1 SGHVS, CDR2 FQNEAQ. This CDR3 region has 16 residues. CDR3 amino acids: CASRKKGLVNTGELFF. Written as DNA, the CDR3 is TGTGCCAGCCGAAAGAAAGGACTAGTCAACACCGGGGAGCTGTTTTTT.

This clonotype has more than one count but fewer than ten. The conserved phenylalanine or tryptophan is not found at the CDR3 terminus, so this likely reflects a read error. The chain links TRBV11-3 to TRBJ2-1, with a tentative D call TRBD2 (5 bases). CDR1 is SGHNT and CDR2 is YENEEA in the germline V gene. This CDR3 region has 15 residues. The CDR3 spells CASSLDWSSYNKQFS. CDR3 nucleotides: TGTGCCAGCAGCTTGGACTGGAGCTCCTACAATAAGCAGTTCTCC.

Comments on this clonotype: A single base separates this from a much larger clone, so it may be a read error. The J gene is TRBJ1-1, the V gene TRBV6-5, with D tentatively TRBD1 (5 bases). Germline lookup yields CDR1 MNHEY and CDR2 SVGAGI. CDR3 length equals 14 residues. The CDR3 spells CASSPLAGRTEALF. CDR3 bases: TGTGCCAGCAGCCCCCTAGCAGGGAGGACTGAAGCTTTATTT.

This clonotype was seen a handful of times. With a much larger clone just one base away, this may be a read error. The chain joins TRBV6-1 to TRBJ1-3; D is perhaps TRBD1 (5 bases). Germline V CDR1 and CDR2: MNHNS, SASEGT. The CDR3 is made up of 14 amino acids. The CDR3 DNA follows: TGTGCCAGCAGTGAACGACAGACCGGAAACGCCATATATTTT. Translated: CASSERQTGNAIYF.

This clonotype has just a few counts. This chain links TRBV6-5 with TRBJ2-7; tentative D call: TRBD2 (5 bases). CDR1 is MNHEY and CDR2 is SVGAGI in the germline V gene. The CDR3 totals 13 residues. With 1 base removed from V and 6 bases from J, the gap between germline ends came to 10 bases. Written as DNA, the CDR3 is TGTGCCAGCAGTTACTTTCGAGGAGGCGAGCAGTACTTC. Translating gives CASSYFRGGEQYF.

To note about this clonotype: Sequence at one end of the junction differs from germline and may be a read error. The V call is TRBV6-2 or TRBV6-3, the J call TRBJ2-1; tentative D call: TRBD2 (5 bases). CDR3 length equals 15 residues. CDR1 and CDR2 from the germline V gene are MNHEY and SVGEGT. CDR3 residues: CTRSLRGLGGNEQFF. CDR3 bases: TGTACCAGAAGTCTACGAGGGCTAGGTGGCAATGAGCAGTTCTTC.

V and J are TRBV20-1 and TRBJ2-1; D call uncertain. V was cut by 3 bases and J by 15 bases, with 15 bases left in between. The CDR3 loop spans 11 amino acids. Germline CDR1 DFQATT, CDR2 SNEGSKA (reference sequence). CDR3 amino acids: CSASRNSDMFF. CDR3 DNA: TGCAGTGCTAGCAGAAACTCAGACATGTTCTTC.

With regard to this clonotype: A read error is likely, as this CDR3 ends without the conserved phenylalanine or tryptophan. It is unclear where the CDR3 begins or ends on the DNA, so no DNA is shown, and the CDR3 is as TCRdb lists it. The chain links TRBV30 to TRBJ1-4; the D call in the table, TRBD1, was not verified against the DNA. The CDR3 is 16 residues long, ends included. Germline CDR1 GTSNPN, CDR2 SVGIG (reference sequence). CDR3 amino acids: CAWSVPRSRGVEKPFL.

Note on this clonotype: A much larger clone differs from this one at a single base, so this may be a read error. The chain recombines TRBV10-3 with TRBJ1-1, with D perhaps TRBD1 (6 bases). V was trimmed by 5 bases and J by 4 bases, leaving 11 bases between them. CDR1 and CDR2 (germline): ENHRY, SYGVKD. The CDR3 is 13 amino acids. CDR3 DNA: TGTGCCATCAGTACAGGGTGCTTCACTGAAGCTTTCTTT. Translated: CAISTGCFTEAFF.

Notes on this clonotype: Its ends do not fully match the called genes, so a read error is possible. The chain recombines TRBV29-1 with TRBJ2-5; D is undetermined. The CDR3 runs to 12 residues. Germline V lookup: CDR1 SQVTM, CDR2 ANQGSEA. CDR3 in amino acids: CSVAELTETQYF. In nucleotides, the CDR3 is TGCAGTGTTGCGGAACTAACGGAGACCCAGTACTTC.

The chain is built from TRBV11-3 and TRBJ2-5; no clear D gene. The germline V gene encodes CDR1 SGHNT and CDR2 YENEEA. This CDR3 is built from 13 residues. V was trimmed by 9 bases and J by 2 bases, leaving 13 bases between them. Here the CDR3 reads CASNRIAQETQYF. DNA for the CDR3: TGTGCCAGTAACAGAATAGCTCAAGAGACCCAGTACTTC.

This clonotype showed up just a few times. Here the CDR3 reads CASSPGEVYGYTF. The CDR3 DNA sequence: TGTGCCAGCAGCCCTGGGGAGGTATATGGCTACACCTTC. The chain joins TRBV5-4 to TRBJ1-2; D gene uncertain. The V and J ends lost 4 bases and 5 bases respectively, with 12 bases between them. The CDR3 runs to 13 residues. Germline assignment: CDR1 SGHNT and CDR2 YYREEE (reference sequence).